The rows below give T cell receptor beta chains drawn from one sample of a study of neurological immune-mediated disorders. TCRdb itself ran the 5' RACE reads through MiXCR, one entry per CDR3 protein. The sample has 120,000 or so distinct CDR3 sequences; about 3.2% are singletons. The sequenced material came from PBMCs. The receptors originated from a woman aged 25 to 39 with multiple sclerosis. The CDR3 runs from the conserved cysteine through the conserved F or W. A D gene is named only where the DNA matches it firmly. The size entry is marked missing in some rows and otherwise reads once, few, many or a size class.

cdr3_nt: TGCAGTGCCCGCCTATCGGGGGGGATGGGGCAGTTCTTC
cdr3_aa: CSARLSGGMGQFF
d_call: TRBD2
clone_size: many
j_call: TRBJ2-1
v_call: TRBV20-1

cdr3_nt: TGTGCCAGCAGCCCGACTAGCGGGAGCCTCACAGATACGCAGTATTTT
cdr3_aa: CASSPTSGSLTDTQYF
d_call: TRBD2
clone_size: many
j_call: TRBJ2-3
v_call: TRBV3-1

cdr3_nt: TGTGCCAGCAGTTCAGGGGGAAATAAGACCCAGAATTTT
cdr3_aa: CASSSGGNKTQNF
d_call: TRBD1
clone_size: few
j_call: TRBJ1-5
v_call: TRBV6-5

cdr3_nt: TGCAGTGCTAGCGGGGGGGTAGAGACCCAGTACTTC
cdr3_aa: CSASGGVETQYF
d_call: TRBD2
clone_size: many
j_call: TRBJ2-5
v_call: TRBV20-1

cdr3_nt: TGTGCCAGCAGCCTGACACCGACCTCAACTAATGAAAAACTGTTTTTT
cdr3_aa: CASSLTPTSTNEKLFF
d_call: .
clone_size: many
j_call: TRBJ1-4
v_call: TRBV5-6

cdr3_nt: TGTGCCAGCATCTCTTTGGGGGAGGGCCCTAATGAGCAGTTCTTC
cdr3_aa: CASISLGEGPNEQFF
d_call: TRBD2
clone_size: many
j_call: TRBJ2-1
v_call: TRBV19

cdr3_nt: TGTGCCAGCAGCCGCCCCATGCTGTCCTTTGGGATTAACTATGGCTACACCTTC
cdr3_aa: CASSRPMLSFGINYGYTF
d_call: .
clone_size: many
j_call: TRBJ1-2
v_call: TRBV6-5

cdr3_nt: TGCAGTGCCTGGGACAGTGGGGGCTACACCTTC
cdr3_aa: CSAWDSGGYTF
d_call: TRBD1
clone_size: many
j_call: TRBJ1-2
v_call: TRBV20-1

cdr3_nt: TGTGCCAGCAGCCTAACTGATACGAACACTGAAGCTTTCTTT
cdr3_aa: CASSLTDTNTEAFF
d_call: .
clone_size: many
j_call: TRBJ1-1
v_call: TRBV6-2/TRBV6-3

cdr3_nt: TGTGCCAGCAGTCGGACTAGCGTAGCGCAGTATTTT
cdr3_aa: CASSRTSVAQYF
d_call: TRBD2
clone_size: many
j_call: TRBJ2-3
v_call: TRBV7-2

cdr3_nt: TGCGCCAGCAGCTTGCTCGACGGGAACACTGAAGCTTTCTTT
cdr3_aa: CASSLLDGNTEAFF
d_call: .
clone_size: .
j_call: TRBJ1-1
v_call: TRBV5-1

cdr3_nt: TGTGCCAGCAGCCAAGATCGGGCAAGCGGGGGGGATATCTACGAGCAGTACTTC
cdr3_aa: CASSQDRASGGDIYEQYF
d_call: TRBD2
clone_size: many
j_call: TRBJ2-7
v_call: TRBV3-1

cdr3_nt: TGCAGTGCTAGAGTTTCGCAAACCAGCTACGAGCAGTACTTC
cdr3_aa: CSARVSQTSYEQYF
d_call: .
clone_size: many
j_call: TRBJ2-7
v_call: TRBV20-1

cdr3_nt: TGTGCCAGTAGTATTGGTCCTAGCTACGAGCAGTACTTC
cdr3_aa: CASSIGPSYEQYF
d_call: .
clone_size: many
j_call: TRBJ2-7
v_call: TRBV19

cdr3_nt: TGTGCCAGCGCATTACAGGGGAATGAGCAGTTCTTC
cdr3_aa: CASALQGNEQFF
d_call: TRBD1
clone_size: many
j_call: TRBJ2-1
v_call: TRBV5-6

cdr3_nt: TGCGCCAGCAGCCCATCCCCCGCAGTCGCGAACACCGGGGAGCTGTTTTTT
cdr3_aa: CASSPSPAVANTGELFF
d_call: .
clone_size: many
j_call: TRBJ2-2
v_call: TRBV5-1

cdr3_nt: TGTGCCAGCAATTTGGGCGGGATGAACACTGAAGCTTTCTTT
cdr3_aa: CASNLGGMNTEAFF
d_call: .
clone_size: many
j_call: TRBJ1-1
v_call: TRBV6-2/TRBV6-3

cdr3_nt: TGTGCCAGCAGTGAGAGGACAGACCCCTACGAGCAGTACTTC
cdr3_aa: CASSERTDPYEQYF
d_call: .
clone_size: many
j_call: TRBJ2-7
v_call: TRBV2

cdr3_nt: TGCAGTGCTCCGGGACAGCTTATGAACACTGAAGCTTTCTTT
cdr3_aa: CSAPGQLMNTEAFF
d_call: TRBD1
clone_size: .
j_call: TRBJ1-1
v_call: TRBV20-1

cdr3_nt: TGTGCCAGCAGTTTCCCATTGGGTTTGGAGCAGTACTTC
cdr3_aa: CASSFPLGLEQYF
d_call: .
clone_size: many
j_call: TRBJ2-7
v_call: TRBV12-3/TRBV12-4

cdr3_nt: TGTGCCAGCAGCTCGGGTCGTGGGAGTGGCAATGAGCAGTTCTTC
cdr3_aa: CASSSGRGSGNEQFF
d_call: .
clone_size: many
j_call: TRBJ2-1
v_call: TRBV7-2

cdr3_nt: TGCGCCAGCAGCCAAGACTACGACTACCAAGAGACCCAGTACTTC
cdr3_aa: CASSQDYDYQETQYF
d_call: .
clone_size: many
j_call: TRBJ2-5
v_call: TRBV4-3

cdr3_nt: TGTGCCAGCAGCCTAGGGGGAGCGGGGTTACCCTACAATGAGCAGTTCTTC
cdr3_aa: CASSLGGAGLPYNEQFF
d_call: .
clone_size: many
j_call: TRBJ2-1
v_call: TRBV7-8

cdr3_nt: TGCAGTGCTAGCGGGGGAACGGTCTTCTACGAGCAGTACTTC
cdr3_aa: CSASGGTVFYEQYF
d_call: .
clone_size: few
j_call: TRBJ2-7
v_call: TRBV20-1

cdr3_nt: TGCGCCAGCAGCATAGGACTAGCGGGGTTCCTCCAAGAGACCCAGTACTTC
cdr3_aa: CASSIGLAGFLQETQYF
d_call: TRBD2
clone_size: many
j_call: TRBJ2-5
v_call: TRBV5-1

cdr3_nt: TGTGCCAGCACCACAAAGCGAGGGGGTGTGAACACTGAAGCTTTCTTT
cdr3_aa: CASTTKRGGVNTEAFF
d_call: .
clone_size: many
j_call: TRBJ1-1
v_call: TRBV6-6

cdr3_nt: TGCGCCAGCAGCCAAGGCCGGGTGCAGGAGAACACTGAAGCTTTCTTT
cdr3_aa: CASSQGRVQENTEAFF
d_call: .
clone_size: many
j_call: TRBJ1-1
v_call: TRBV4-3

cdr3_nt: TGTGCCAGCTCACCCTTCACACTCACTGAAGCTTTCTTT
cdr3_aa: CASSPFTLTEAFF
d_call: .
clone_size: few
j_call: TRBJ1-1
v_call: TRBV18

cdr3_nt: TGTGCCAGCAGCTTGGGTGGGGTTAGAGCTTTCTTT
cdr3_aa: CASSLGGVRAFF
d_call: .
clone_size: few
j_call: TRBJ1-1
v_call: TRBV7-2

cdr3_nt: TGTGCCAGCAGCTTATCGGGCGGCCCGAACACTGAAGCTTTCTTT
cdr3_aa: CASSLSGGPNTEAFF
d_call: .
clone_size: many
j_call: TRBJ1-1
v_call: TRBV7-9

cdr3_nt: TGCAGCGTTGCTGGGGCGGGAGGGCCCTACGAGCAGTACTTC
cdr3_aa: CSVAGAGGPYEQYF
d_call: TRBD2
clone_size: few
j_call: TRBJ2-7
v_call: TRBV29-1

cdr3_nt: TGTGCCAGCATCGGAGGGGGATTACTAGCGGATACCGGGGAGCTGTTTTTT
cdr3_aa: CASIGGGLLADTGELFF
d_call: TRBD2
clone_size: many
j_call: TRBJ2-2
v_call: TRBV2

cdr3_nt: TGTGCCTGGGACAGAGAGATGAACACTGAAGCTTTCTTT
cdr3_aa: CAWDREMNTEAFF
d_call: .
clone_size: .
j_call: TRBJ1-1
v_call: TRBV30

cdr3_nt: TGTGCCAGCATGACTAGCGGGACCCACGAGCAGTACTTC
cdr3_aa: CASMTSGTHEQYF
d_call: TRBD2
clone_size: many
j_call: TRBJ2-7
v_call: TRBV12-3/TRBV12-4

cdr3_nt: TGTGCCAGCACCCAAACTTGGAAGGGCACCGGGGAGCTGTTTTTT
cdr3_aa: CASTQTWKGTGELFF
d_call: .
clone_size: many
j_call: TRBJ2-2
v_call: TRBV27

cdr3_nt: TGTGCCAGCAGCTTCAGAGACAGGGTATATGGCTACACCTTC
cdr3_aa: CASSFRDRVYGYTF
d_call: TRBD1
clone_size: many
j_call: TRBJ1-2
v_call: TRBV7-9

cdr3_nt: TGCAGCGCCGAGGACACCTGGGGAGGCTACACCTTC
cdr3_aa: CSAEDTWGGYTF
d_call: .
clone_size: many
j_call: TRBJ1-2
v_call: TRBV29-1

cdr3_nt: TGTGCCTGGAGTACAGGGCGTAGCAATCAGCCCCAGCATTTT
cdr3_aa: CAWSTGRSNQPQHF
d_call: .
clone_size: many
j_call: TRBJ1-5
v_call: TRBV30

cdr3_nt: TGTGCCAGCAGTTTAAAACCCAACCTGAGGAACACTGAAGCTTTCTTT
cdr3_aa: CASSLKPNLRNTEAFF
d_call: .
clone_size: many
j_call: TRBJ1-1
v_call: TRBV12-3/TRBV12-4

cdr3_nt: TGTGCCAGCAGTCCCCGGGACAAGCCTTACAATGAGCAGTTCTTC
cdr3_aa: CASSPRDKPYNEQFF
d_call: .
clone_size: many
j_call: TRBJ2-1
v_call: TRBV12-3/TRBV12-4

cdr3_nt: TGCAGTGCTAGCAGGGCCAGCATGAACACTGAAGCTTTCTTT
cdr3_aa: CSASRASMNTEAFF
d_call: .
clone_size: many
j_call: TRBJ1-1
v_call: TRBV20-1

cdr3_nt: TGTGCCAGCAGCTTTCAGGGACTAGCGGGAGCCGGGGAGCTGTTTTTT
cdr3_aa: CASSFQGLAGAGELFF
d_call: TRBD2
clone_size: many
j_call: TRBJ2-2
v_call: TRBV9

cdr3_nt: TGTGCCAGCAGCGTAGAAGGGACAGGGGCCAATGAGCAGTTCTTC
cdr3_aa: CASSVEGTGANEQFF
d_call: TRBD1
clone_size: many
j_call: TRBJ2-1
v_call: TRBV9

cdr3_nt: TGTGCCAGCAGCCCGATTGCTAGCGGAGAGACCCAGTACTTC
cdr3_aa: CASSPIASGETQYF
d_call: TRBD2
clone_size: many
j_call: TRBJ2-5
v_call: TRBV7-8

cdr3_nt: TGTGCCAGCAGGGTGACAGGGATCGGGGAGCTGTTTTTT
cdr3_aa: CASRVTGIGELFF
d_call: TRBD1
clone_size: many
j_call: TRBJ2-2
v_call: TRBV6-1

cdr3_nt: TGTGCCAGCAGTTCCCACAGCCTCACAGGGGCCAACAATGAGCAGTTCTTC
cdr3_aa: CASSSHSLTGANNEQFF
d_call: TRBD1
clone_size: many
j_call: TRBJ2-1
v_call: TRBV6-6

cdr3_nt: TGCGCGGGGTTCACGGGGACCGGGGAGCTGTTTTTT
cdr3_aa: CAGFTGTGELFF
d_call: .
clone_size: few
j_call: TRBJ2-2
v_call: TRBV20-1

cdr3_nt: TGCAGTGCTAGAAACCGGGGGAGGAGGAACAATGAGCAGTTCTTC
cdr3_aa: CSARNRGRRNNEQFF
d_call: .
clone_size: few
j_call: TRBJ2-1
v_call: TRBV20-1

cdr3_nt: TGTGCCAGCAGTGCTTTCCGACAGACCTACGAGCAGTACTTC
cdr3_aa: CASSAFRQTYEQYF
d_call: .
clone_size: many
j_call: TRBJ2-7
v_call: TRBV2

cdr3_nt: TGTGCCAGCAGCTTAGTGTCCCCTGGGGCCAACGTCCTGACTTTC
cdr3_aa: CASSLVSPGANVLTF
d_call: .
clone_size: many
j_call: TRBJ2-6
v_call: TRBV7-9

cdr3_nt: TGTGCCAGCAGCACGGTTATTCTTCCTGAAGCTTTCTTT
cdr3_aa: CASSTVILPEAFF
d_call: .
clone_size: many
j_call: TRBJ1-1
v_call: TRBV7-9